This T cell receptor (beta chain) was sequenced for a study of blood T cell repertoires in COVID-19. Study summary: The United States, Italy and Spain supplied acute and convalescent COVID-19 samples. PBMCs, B-cell-depleted T cells, or T cells provided the cDNA or gDNA that made up the material.

Per germline, CDR1 SQVTM and CDR2 ANQGSEA. The V and J ends lost 3 bases and 1 base respectively, with 12 bases between them. The CDR3 is made up of 14 amino acids. Authors' methods: Estimation of nucleated cell counts relied on the amplification of reference gene primers. Sequencing was performed with immunoSEQ multiplex PCR; in TCRdb, only in-frame clones are kept and a portion is missing. The DNA was the basis for D and trimming; V, J and clone size are from that table. This sample has tens of thousands of clones; roughly nine tenths occur once, and the top ten carry around 1.3%. The chain links TRBV29-1 to TRBJ1-2; D is undetermined. This sequence was found in a man in his 60s with acute or convalescent COVID-19. Source material: peripheral blood. The CDR3 DNA sequence: TGCAGCGTTGATGGGCAGAATCTTAACTATGGCTACACCTTC. Protein product: CSVDGQNLNYGYTF.